The 17 T cell receptor beta chains in this list originate from one sample, sequenced in a study of cytomegalovirus exposure and HLA in healthy donors. In the PCR, 60 Vbeta and 13 Jbeta primers were used. Clones were sequenced by immunoSEQ multiplex PCR, and TCRdb holds only the in-frame ones, with some missing. This sample has 150,000 or so clones, with approximately 80% found just once. Sequenced: PBMCs. These TCRs come from a man in his fifties in good health and CMV-seropositive.

This sequence joins TRBV5-1 and TRBJ1-3, with D maybe TRBD1 (5 bases). With 4 bases removed from V and 7 bases from J, the gap between germline ends came to 18 bases. In germline, CDR1 is SGHRS, CDR2 YFSETQ. The CDR3 sequence is 15 residues long. Written as DNA, the CDR3 is TGCGCCAGCAGCCCGAACGCAGGGATGTGGAACACCATATATTTT. This codes for CASSPNAGMWNTIYF.

The CDR3 nucleotides read TGCGCCAGCAGCCATCCCGGCAGGGGAAACTATGGCTACACCTTC. This encodes CASSHPGRGNYGYTF. This chain connects TRBV4-1 to TRBJ1-2, with a possible D match to TRBD1 (6 bases). V was pared by 3 bases and J by 2 bases, with 13 bases between. CDR3 length: 15 residues. Germline lookup yields CDR1 MGHRA and CDR2 YSYEKL.

There are a few counts of this clone. This chain connects TRBV6-1 to TRBJ1-5; 9 bases fit TRBD1. Trimming cost V 7 bases and J 7 bases; bases outside gene matches: 8. CDR3 length: 14 residues. Germline V gene lookup returns CDR1 MNHNS and CDR2 SASEGT. CDR3 in amino acids: CASTRTGGRQPQHF. CDR3 in DNA: TGTGCCAGCACCAGAACAGGGGGCAGGCAGCCCCAGCATTTT.

The chain has TRBV19 and TRBJ2-7, with a possible D match to TRBD1 (6 bases). Germline V gene lookup returns CDR1 LNHDA and CDR2 SQIVND (reference sequence). The CDR3 has 15 amino acids. Trimming took 6 bases from V and 2 from J, leaving 17 bases between them. The CDR3 sequence is CASSTAAGATYEQYF. CDR3 coding DNA: TGTGCCAGTAGCACGGCGGCAGGGGCCACCTACGAGCAGTACTTC.

The chain carries TRBV19 and TRBJ1-5; perhaps TRBD1 as D (6 bases). Trimming took off 5 bases at V and 9 bases at J, with 14 bases between the two ends. The CDR3 contains 13 residues. The germline CDR1 and CDR2 sequences are LNHDA and SQIVND (reference sequence). DNA of the CDR3: TGTGCCAGTAGTGAGGGCAGGGGTGCGCCCCAGCATTTT. Translated, it gives CASSEGRGAPQHF.

The chain couples TRBV7-3 to TRBJ2-7; maybe TRBD1 (5 bases). This CDR3 is 14 amino acids long. CDR1 and CDR2 (germline): SGHTA, FQGTGA. V was trimmed by 0 bases and J by 6 bases, leaving 12 bases between them. The DNA of the CDR3 is TGTGCCAGCAGCTTAACGGTAGGCAGGGCCGAGCAGTACTTC. Residues: CASSLTVGRAEQYF.

The CDR3, as DNA: TGTGCCAGCAGTTTAGGACAGTGGCAAGGCTACACCTTC. Its translation is CASSLGQWQGYTF. This chain joins TRBV6-5 and TRBJ1-2; possible D gene TRBD1, 6 bases. CDR3 size: 13 residues. Germline V lookup: CDR1 MNHEY, CDR2 SVGAGI. Trimming stripped 4 bases from V and 8 bases from J, with 14 bases between.

Notes on this clone: Other nucleotide sequences in the sample specify the same CDR3. The J gene is TRBJ1-4, the V gene TRBV7-2; 9 bases align to TRBD1. This CDR3 contains 15 residues. J gave up 5 bases and V 3 bases, and 4 bases lay outside the gene matches. Germline CDR1 is SGHTA and CDR2 is FQGNSA. The CDR3 sequence is CASSLAGTGNEKLFF. DNA for the CDR3: TGTGCCAGCAGCTTGGCTGGGACAGGGAATGAAAAACTGTTTTTT.

The chain combines TRBV5-6 with TRBJ1-6, with TRBD1 matching 10 bases. Germline CDR1 SGHDT, CDR2 YYEEEE. This CDR3 region has 17 residues. Unmatched junction bases numbered 3, after V lost 0 bases and J lost 3 bases. Here the CDR3 DNA reads TGTGCCAGCAGCTTGGGACAGGGGGCTTTCTATAATTCACCCCTCCACTTT. Its protein is CASSLGQGAFYNSPLHF.

The chain employs TRBV27 and TRBJ1-5; weak D call: TRBD1 (6 bases). The CDR3 covers 16 residues. Germline V lookup: CDR1 MNHEY, CDR2 SMNVEV (reference sequence). Trimming took 3 bases from V and 4 from J, leaving 16 bases between them. Written as DNA, the CDR3 is TGTGCCAGCAGTTTCGGAGGCGGGGGGCCAAATCAGCCCCAGCATTTT. Translated: CASSFGGGGPNQPQHF.

This clone was counted only a few times. For the CDR3, the DNA is TGTGCCAGCAGTTACGGGGACAGGGGGAGTGGAAACACCATATATTTT. This sequence encodes CASSYGDRGSGNTIYF. The chain uses TRBV6-5 and TRBJ1-3; 11 bases are shared with TRBD1. The V gene end was trimmed by 2 bases and the J gene end by 3 bases; junction bases not matched to a gene: 3. Germline V gene data show CDR1 as MNHEY and CDR2 as SVGAGI. The CDR3 consists of 16 residues.

As DNA, the CDR3 is TGTGCCAGCAGCCAGCCCAGGGTGTTGACGGACACTGAAGCTTTCTTT. As protein: CASSQPRVLTDTEAFF. This rearrangement joins TRBV14 to TRBJ1-1, with a possible D match to TRBD1 (5 bases). This CDR3 spans 16 amino acids. Germline V lookup: CDR1 SGHDN, CDR2 FVKESK. Trimming pared 3 bases from V and 3 bases from J, leaving 17 bases between.

This chain connects TRBV13 to TRBJ2-7; 8 bases are a match to TRBD1. This CDR3 has 15 residues. V gave up 4 bases and J gave up 3 bases; unmatched junction bases: 8. Germline CDR1 reads PRHDT; CDR2 reads FYEKMQ (reference sequence). In nucleotides, the CDR3 is TGTGCCAGCAGCTCCCGGACAGGGAAATACTACGAGCAGTACTTC. It translates to CASSSRTGKYYEQYF.

This clone was counted a few times. The gene calls are TRBV6-1 and TRBJ1-4, with unresolved D. V lost 8 bases and J 0 bases, leaving 13 bases between the germline ends. Germline CDR1 and CDR2: MNHNS and SASEGT. This CDR3 contains 15 residues. The CDR3 is CASGLQIATNEKLFF. CDR3 sequence (DNA): TGTGCCAGCGGGTTACAGATAGCAACTAATGAAAAACTGTTTTTT.

The chain has TRBV5-1 and TRBJ1-4, with 7 bases that match TRBD1. CDR1 and CDR2 from the germline V gene are SGHRS and YFSETQ. The CDR3 is made up of 15 amino acids. The V gene end was trimmed by 3 bases and the J gene end by 8 bases; junction bases not matched to a gene: 10. The CDR3 protein is CASSYGQVELEKLFF. CDR3 nucleotide sequence: TGCGCCAGCAGCTATGGACAGGTCGAATTGGAAAAACTGTTTTTT.

This clone has only a few counts. The chain is built from TRBV29-1 and TRBJ2-7, with D perhaps matching TRBD2 (5 bases). Per germline, CDR1 SQVTM and CDR2 ANQGSEA. The length of the CDR3 is 11 residues. V lost 3 bases and J 5 bases, leaving 8 bases between the germline ends. CDR3 DNA: TGCAGCGTTGACGCCGGGAACGAGCAGTACTTC. It yields the protein CSVDAGNEQYF.

As concerns this clone: Other nucleotide sequences in the sample specify the same CDR3. This sequence joins TRBV2 and TRBJ1-6; D remains ambiguous. The germline V and J ends were trimmed by 0 bases and 9 bases, with 6 bases remaining between them. CDR3 size: 13 residues. CDR1 and CDR2 (germline): SNHLY, FYNNEI. The CDR3 here is CASSEANSSPLHF. The CDR3 DNA sequence: TGTGCCAGCAGTGAAGCAAACAGTTCACCCCTCCACTTT.